The 4 T cell receptor beta chains given below trace back to one sample, sequenced in a study of cytomegalovirus exposure and HLA in healthy donors. The PCR contained 60 Vbeta and 13 Jbeta primers. The repertoire was sequenced with immunoSEQ multiplex PCR; TCRdb's copy has only in-frame clones and lacks some. Among 150,000 to 200,000 clones listed, approximately 80% were seen once. Specimen: PBMCs. These receptors were taken from a male donor in good health and CMV-seronegative.

This clone has a handful of counts. The chain uses TRBV29-1 and TRBJ2-1, with TRBD1 matching over 12 bases. Germline values: CDR1 SQVTM, CDR2 ANQGSEA. This CDR3 has 14 residues. V was pared by 3 bases and J by 11 bases, with 8 bases of the junction left unmatched. Written as DNA, the CDR3 is TGCAGCGTTGAGGGGACAGGGGGCAGGGTTAAGCAGTTCTTC. It yields the protein CSVEGTGGRVKQFF.

The rearrangement links TRBV7-3 to TRBJ2-6, with D maybe TRBD1 (6 bases). The V gene's germline CDR1 is SGHTA and CDR2 FQGTGA. Trimming removed 5 bases from V and 4 bases from J, with 15 bases in between. CDR3 length: 16 amino acids. The CDR3 DNA reads TGTGCCAGCAGCGCCCACACAGGGCAAGGGGCCAACGTCCTGACTTTC. As protein: CASSAHTGQGANVLTF. The full variable domain, completed using reference TRBV7-3 and TRBJ2-6, is GAGVSQTPSNKVTEKGKYVELRCDPISGHTALYWYRQSLGQGPEFLIYFQGTGAADDSGLPNDRFFAVRPEGSVSTLKIQRTERGDSAVYLCASSAHTGQGANVLTFGAGSRLTVL.

The J gene is TRBJ2-7, the V gene TRBV11-2, with TRBD1 identical over 7 bases. This CDR3 contains 14 residues. The J segment lost 1 base and the V segment lost 5 bases, leaving 5 bases of the junction unmatched. From germline, CDR1 is SGHAT and CDR2 FQNNGV. The CDR3 loop is CASSPEQGSYEQYF. CDR3 bases: TGTGCCAGCAGCCCCGAACAGGGGTCCTACGAGCAGTACTTC.

This chain uses TRBV7-2 with TRBJ1-4; 9 bases fit TRBD1. This CDR3 has 17 residues. The germline gives CDR1 SGHTA, CDR2 FQGNSA. J lost 8 bases, V lost 6 bases, and 16 bases had no gene match. DNA of the CDR3: TGTGCCAGCAGGGGGGGAAAGCCGGGACAGGGATACGAAAAACTGTTTTTT. Its protein is CASRGGKPGQGYEKLFF. Full variable domain (rest looked up from reference TRBV7-2 and TRBJ1-4): GAGVSQSPSNKVTEKGKDVELRCDPISGHTALYWYRQSLGQGLEFLIYFQGNSAPDKSGLPSDRFSAERTGGSVSTLTIQRTQQEDSAVYLCASRGGKPGQGYEKLFFGSGTQLSVL.